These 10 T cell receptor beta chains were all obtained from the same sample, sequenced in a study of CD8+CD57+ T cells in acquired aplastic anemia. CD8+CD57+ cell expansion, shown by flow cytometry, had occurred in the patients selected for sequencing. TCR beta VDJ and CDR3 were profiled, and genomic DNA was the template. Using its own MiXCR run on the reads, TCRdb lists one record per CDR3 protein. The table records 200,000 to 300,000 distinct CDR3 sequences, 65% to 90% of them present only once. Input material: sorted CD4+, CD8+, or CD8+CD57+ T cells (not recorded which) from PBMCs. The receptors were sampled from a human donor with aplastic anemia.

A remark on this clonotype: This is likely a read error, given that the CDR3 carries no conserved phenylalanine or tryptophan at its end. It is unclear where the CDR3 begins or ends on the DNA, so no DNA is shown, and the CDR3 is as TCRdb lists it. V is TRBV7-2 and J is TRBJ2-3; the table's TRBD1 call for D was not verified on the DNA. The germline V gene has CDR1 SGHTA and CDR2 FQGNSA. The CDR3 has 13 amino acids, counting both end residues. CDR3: CASSLGGEGYTYG.

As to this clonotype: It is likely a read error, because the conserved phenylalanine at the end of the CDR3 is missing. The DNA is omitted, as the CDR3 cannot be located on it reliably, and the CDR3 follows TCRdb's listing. The chain's CDR3 is CASSEGSDTPHFV. The chain recombines TRBV9 with TRBJ2-3. The CDR3 spans 13 amino acids, including both terminal residues. CDR1 SGDLS and CDR2 YYNGEE come from the germline V gene.

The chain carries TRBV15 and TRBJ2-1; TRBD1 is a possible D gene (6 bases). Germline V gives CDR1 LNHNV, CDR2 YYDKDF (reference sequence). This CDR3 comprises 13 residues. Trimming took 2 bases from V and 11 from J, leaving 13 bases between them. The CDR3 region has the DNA TGTGCCACCAGCAGACGGCCTGGACAGAAGCAGTTCTTC. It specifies CATSRRPGQKQFF.

The chain's CDR3 is CASSGDVRGNTEAFF. CDR3 bases: TGTGCCAGCAGCGGGGATGTGAGGGGGAACACTGAAGCTTTCTTT. V is TRBV2 and J is TRBJ1-1, with D maybe TRBD1 (5 bases). CDR3 length: 15 residues. Trimming stripped 6 bases from V and 1 base from J, with 15 bases between. Germline lookup yields CDR1 SNHLY and CDR2 FYNNEI.

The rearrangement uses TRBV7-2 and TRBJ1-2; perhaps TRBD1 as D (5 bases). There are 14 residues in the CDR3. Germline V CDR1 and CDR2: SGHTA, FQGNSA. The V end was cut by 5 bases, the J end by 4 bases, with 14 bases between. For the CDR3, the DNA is TGTGCCAGCAGCCATTCGGACAAGGCCTATGGCTACACCTTC. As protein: CASSHSDKAYGYTF.

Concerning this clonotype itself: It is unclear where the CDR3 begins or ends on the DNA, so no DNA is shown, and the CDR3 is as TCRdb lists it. This CDR3 reads CASSFAPGATALSF. The chain carries TRBV7-8 and TRBJ2-3; TRBD1, as called in the table, went unchecked against the DNA. Ends included, the CDR3 has 14 residues. CDR1 and CDR2 from the germline V gene are SGHVS and FQNEAQ.

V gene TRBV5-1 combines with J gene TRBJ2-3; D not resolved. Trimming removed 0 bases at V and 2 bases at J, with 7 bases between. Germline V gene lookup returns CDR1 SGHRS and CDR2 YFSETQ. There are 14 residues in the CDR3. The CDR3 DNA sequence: TGCGCCAGCAGCTTGGCCTCACCCACAGATACGCAGTATTTT. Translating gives CASSLASPTDTQYF.

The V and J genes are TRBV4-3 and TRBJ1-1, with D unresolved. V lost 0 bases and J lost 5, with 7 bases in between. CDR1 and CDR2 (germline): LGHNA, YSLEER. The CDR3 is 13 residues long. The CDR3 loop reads CASSQERRTEAFF. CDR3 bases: TGCGCCAGCAGCCAAGAAAGGAGGACTGAAGCTTTCTTT.

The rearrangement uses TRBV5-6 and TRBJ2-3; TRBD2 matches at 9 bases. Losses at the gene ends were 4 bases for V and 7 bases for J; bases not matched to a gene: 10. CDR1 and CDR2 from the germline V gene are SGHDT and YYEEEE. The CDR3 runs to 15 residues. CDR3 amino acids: CASSLAGGGAHTQYF. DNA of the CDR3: TGTGCCAGCAGCCTGGCTGGCGGGGGGGCGCATACGCAGTATTTT.

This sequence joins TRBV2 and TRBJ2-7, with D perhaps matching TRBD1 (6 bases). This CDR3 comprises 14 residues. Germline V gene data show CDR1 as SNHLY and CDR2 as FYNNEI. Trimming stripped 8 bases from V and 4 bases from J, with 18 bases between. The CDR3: CASGDPGQAYEQYV. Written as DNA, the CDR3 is TGTGCCAGCGGGGACCCGGGACAAGCTTACGAGCAGTACGTC.